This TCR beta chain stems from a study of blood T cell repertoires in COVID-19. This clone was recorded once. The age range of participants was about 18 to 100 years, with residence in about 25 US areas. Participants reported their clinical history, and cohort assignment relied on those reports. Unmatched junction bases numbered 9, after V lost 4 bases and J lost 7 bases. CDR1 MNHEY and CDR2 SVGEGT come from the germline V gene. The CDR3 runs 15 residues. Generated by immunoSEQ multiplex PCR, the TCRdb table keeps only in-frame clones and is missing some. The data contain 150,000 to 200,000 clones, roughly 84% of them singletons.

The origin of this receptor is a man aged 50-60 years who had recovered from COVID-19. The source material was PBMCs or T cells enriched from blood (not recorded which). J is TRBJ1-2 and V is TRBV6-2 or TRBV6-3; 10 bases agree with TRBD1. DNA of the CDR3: TGTGCCAGCAGTTCGTGGACAGGGGGGCAGGGTGGCTACACCTTC. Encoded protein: CASSSWTGGQGGYTF.